These T cell receptor beta chains were read from a single sample in a study of shared clonotypes between healthy human individuals. Data came from immunoSEQ multiplex PCR; TCRdb stores just in-frame clones and leaves some out. The top ten hold 0.05% to 0.07% of the sample, which has under 650,000 clones, 90% to 96% seen once. The source material was naive CD4+ T cells sorted from blood. Receptors originate from a woman aged 25 to 39 in good health. The CDR3 runs from the conserved cysteine through the conserved F or W. D genes are given only for firm matches. The size field is filled for only some rows; it gives once, few, many or a size class.

D: TRBD2; size: NA; J: TRBJ2-2; V: TRBV5-1; CDR3: CASSLALGGPTGELFF; DNA: TGCGCCAGCAGCTTGGCCCTGGGAGGGCCGACCGGGGAGCTGTTTTTT
D: NA; size: NA; J: TRBJ1-6; V: TRBV2; CDR3: CASRISGGVSPLHF; DNA: TGTGCCAGCAGGATCTCAGGAGGGGTTTCACCCCTCCACTTT
D: TRBD1; size: NA; J: TRBJ1-4; V: TRBV2; CDR3: CASRGTGGKLFF; DNA: TGTGCCAGCAGAGGAACAGGGGGAAAACTGTTTTTT
D: NA; size: once; J: TRBJ2-5; V: TRBV19; CDR3: CASSLGPVGVGGTQYF; DNA: TGTGCCAGTAGCCTGGGTCCCGTAGGGGTCGGGGGGACCCAGTACTTC
D: NA; size: NA; J: TRBJ1-5; V: TRBV18; CDR3: CASSPNRVSSGQPQHF; DNA: TGTGCCAGCTCACCTAACAGGGTGAGCTCCGGGCAGCCCCAGCATTTT
D: NA; size: NA; J: TRBJ1-2; V: TRBV7-2; CDR3: CASSLGLYRDYTF; DNA: TGTGCCAGCAGCTTAGGATTGTATCGCGACTACACCTTC
D: NA; size: NA; J: TRBJ1-4; V: TRBV11-2; CDR3: CASSLAGEEKLFF; DNA: TGTGCCAGCAGCTTAGCGGGGGAAGAAAAACTGTTTTTT
D: TRBD2; size: once; J: TRBJ2-7; V: TRBV5-6; CDR3: CASSRGLAGDYEQYF; DNA: TGTGCCAGCAGCCGAGGACTAGCGGGAGACTACGAGCAGTACTTC
D: NA; size: NA; J: TRBJ2-5; V: TRBV18; CDR3: CASSAKQGGGQETQYF; DNA: TGTGCCAGCTCAGCCAAACAGGGAGGTGGCCAAGAGACCCAGTACTTC
D: TRBD2; size: NA; J: TRBJ2-7; V: TRBV28; CDR3: CASSLSSAGGYEQYF; DNA: TGTGCCAGCAGTTTATCGTCAGCGGGAGGCTACGAGCAGTACTTC
D: NA; size: NA; J: TRBJ2-7; V: TRBV20-1; CDR3: CSAPYRAGQYF; DNA: TGCAGTGCTCCCTACCGCGCAGGGCAGTACTTC
D: NA; size: NA; J: TRBJ1-5; V: TRBV6-1; CDR3: CASSEALGQGNQPQHF; DNA: TGTGCCAGCAGTGAAGCGCTGGGGCAGGGGAATCAGCCCCAGCATTTT
D: TRBD2; size: NA; J: TRBJ2-5; V: TRBV7-9; CDR3: CALGASGTLETQYF; DNA: TGTGCCCTTGGGGCTAGCGGAACCCTAGAGACCCAGTACTTC
D: TRBD1; size: NA; J: TRBJ2-7; V: TRBV2; CDR3: CASSRTGGRYEQYF; DNA: TGTGCCAGCAGCCGGACAGGGGGCCGCTACGAGCAGTACTTC
D: TRBD1; size: NA; J: TRBJ1-1; V: TRBV28; CDR3: CATGGNTEAFF; DNA: TGTGCCACAGGGGGGAACACTGAAGCTTTCTTT
D: NA; size: NA; J: TRBJ1-2; V: TRBV6-1; CDR3: CASQDGYTF; DNA: TGTGCCAGCCAGGATGGCTACACCTTC
D: NA; size: NA; J: TRBJ1-5; V: TRBV19; CDR3: CASSIDLAATYNQPQHF; DNA: TGTGCCAGTAGTATAGATCTCGCCGCCACGTACAATCAGCCCCAGCATTTT
D: NA; size: NA; J: TRBJ2-7; V: TRBV11-2; CDR3: CASSLSWGPYEQYF; DNA: TGTGCCAGCAGCCTGAGTTGGGGGCCCTACGAGCAGTACTTC
D: NA; size: NA; J: TRBJ2-1; V: TRBV7-2; CDR3: CASSLARGAYEQFF; DNA: TGTGCCAGCAGCTTAGCCAGGGGGGCTTATGAGCAGTTCTTC
D: TRBD1; size: NA; J: TRBJ2-5; V: TRBV4-2; CDR3: CASSLTGVETQYF; DNA: TGTGCCAGCAGCTTGACAGGGGTCGAGACCCAGTACTTC
D: NA; size: NA; J: TRBJ2-7; V: TRBV27; CDR3: CASRDGSTYEQYF; DNA: TGTGCCAGCAGGGACGGGAGTACCTACGAGCAGTACTTC
D: TRBD2; size: NA; J: TRBJ2-2; V: TRBV27; CDR3: CASSTRTSGTGELFF; DNA: TGTGCCAGCAGTACCCGGACTAGCGGGACCGGGGAGCTGTTTTTT
D: NA; size: few; J: TRBJ1-1; V: TRBV6-6; CDR3: CASSPSHTEAFF; DNA: TGTGCCAGCAGTCCATCGCACACTGAAGCTTTCTTT
D: NA; size: once; J: TRBJ2-5; V: TRBV7-9; CDR3: CASSLQENQETQYF; DNA: TGTGCCAGCAGCCTACAGGAGAACCAAGAGACCCAGTACTTC
D: NA; size: NA; J: TRBJ2-7; V: TRBV9; CDR3: CASSVRSGGSRAYEQYF; DNA: TGTGCCAGCAGCGTAAGAAGCGGCGGTTCCAGGGCCTACGAGCAGTACTTC
D: TRBD1; size: NA; J: TRBJ1-1; V: TRBV7-2; CDR3: CASSFSGGLNTEAFF; DNA: TGTGCCAGCAGCTTTTCAGGGGGACTGAACACTGAAGCTTTCTTT
D: NA; size: NA; J: TRBJ2-7; V: TRBV11-2; CDR3: CASSFAGEGYEQYF; DNA: TGTGCCAGCAGCTTTGCAGGGGAGGGTTACGAGCAGTACTTC
D: NA; size: NA; J: TRBJ1-5; V: TRBV6-1; CDR3: CASSRGGGGQPQHF; DNA: TGTGCCAGCAGCAGAGGGGGGGGCGGGCAGCCCCAGCATTTT
D: TRBD1; size: NA; J: TRBJ2-5; V: TRBV10-3; CDR3: CAIRTGTGTGFGETQYF; DNA: TGTGCCATCAGGACAGGGACCGGGACAGGGTTTGGAGAGACCCAGTACTTC
D: NA; size: NA; J: TRBJ2-4; V: TRBV18; CDR3: CASSRLESSAKNIQYF; DNA: TGTGCCAGCTCCCGACTGGAGTCTTCGGCCAAAAACATTCAGTACTTC
D: TRBD1; size: NA; J: TRBJ2-2; V: TRBV19; CDR3: CASSRGRRGFPGELFF; DNA: TGTGCCAGTAGCAGGGGGCGTCGGGGGTTCCCCGGGGAGCTGTTTTTT
D: TRBD2; size: NA; J: TRBJ2-7; V: TRBV15; CDR3: CATSGGGWGGTSVYEQYF; DNA: TGTGCCACCAGCGGGGGCGGATGGGGCGGGACTAGCGTCTACGAGCAGTACTTC
D: NA; size: NA; J: TRBJ2-2; V: TRBV5-1; CDR3: CASSVDGSYTGELFF; DNA: TGCGCCAGCAGCGTAGACGGATCCTACACCGGGGAGCTGTTTTTT
D: TRBD1; size: NA; J: TRBJ2-1; V: TRBV16; CDR3: CASSQTGGEQFF; DNA: TGTGCCAGCAGCCAGACAGGGGGTGAGCAGTTCTTC
D: TRBD2; size: NA; J: TRBJ2-5; V: TRBV9; CDR3: CASSVGSGMYQETQYF; DNA: TGTGCCAGCAGCGTAGGTAGCGGGATGTACCAAGAGACCCAGTACTTC